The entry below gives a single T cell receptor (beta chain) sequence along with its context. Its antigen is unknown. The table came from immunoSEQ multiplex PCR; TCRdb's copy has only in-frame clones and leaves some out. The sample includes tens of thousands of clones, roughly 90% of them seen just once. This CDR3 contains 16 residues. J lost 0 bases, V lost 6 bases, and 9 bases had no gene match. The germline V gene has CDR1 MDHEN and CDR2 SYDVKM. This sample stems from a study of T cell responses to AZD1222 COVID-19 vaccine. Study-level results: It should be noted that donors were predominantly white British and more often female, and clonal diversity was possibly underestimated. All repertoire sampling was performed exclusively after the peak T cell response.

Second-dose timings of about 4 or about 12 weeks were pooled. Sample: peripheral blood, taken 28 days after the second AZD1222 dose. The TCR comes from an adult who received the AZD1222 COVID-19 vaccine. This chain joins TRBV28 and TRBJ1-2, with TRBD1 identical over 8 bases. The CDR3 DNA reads TGTGCCAGCAGCCTCTGGACAGGGATGACTAACTATGGCTACACCTTC. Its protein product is CASSLWTGMTNYGYTF.